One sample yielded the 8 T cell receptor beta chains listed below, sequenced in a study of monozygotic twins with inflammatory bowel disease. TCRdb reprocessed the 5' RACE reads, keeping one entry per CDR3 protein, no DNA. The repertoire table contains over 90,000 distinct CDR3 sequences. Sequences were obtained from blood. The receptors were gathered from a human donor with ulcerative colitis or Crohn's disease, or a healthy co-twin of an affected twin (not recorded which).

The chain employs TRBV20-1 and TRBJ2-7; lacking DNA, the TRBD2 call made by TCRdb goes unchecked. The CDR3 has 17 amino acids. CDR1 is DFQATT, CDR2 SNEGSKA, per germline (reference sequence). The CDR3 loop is CSAYPHPGLAGFYEQYF.

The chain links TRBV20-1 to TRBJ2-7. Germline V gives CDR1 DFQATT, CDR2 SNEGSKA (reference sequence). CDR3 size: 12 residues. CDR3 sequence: CSAGGSSYEQYF.

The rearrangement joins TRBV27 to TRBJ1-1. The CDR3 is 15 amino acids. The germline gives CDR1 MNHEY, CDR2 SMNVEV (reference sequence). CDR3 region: CASSPYRTSNTEAFF.

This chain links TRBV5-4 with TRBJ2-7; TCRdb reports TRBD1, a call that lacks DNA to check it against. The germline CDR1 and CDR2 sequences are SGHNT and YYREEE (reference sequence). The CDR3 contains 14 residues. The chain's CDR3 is CASSATGVFYEQYF.

The CDR3 spells CASRRQGLTNEKLFF. This chain joins TRBV7-2 and TRBJ1-4; TCRdb reports TRBD1, a call that lacks DNA to check it against. CDR3 size: 15 residues. Looked up from germline, CDR1 is SGHTA and CDR2 is FQGNSA. The complete variable domain, with remaining parts taken from reference TRBV7-2 and TRBJ1-4, reads GAGVSQSPSNKVTEKGKDVELRCDPISGHTALYWYRQSLGQGLEFLIYFQGNSAPDKSGLPSDRFSAERTGGSVSTLTIQRTQQEDSAVYLCASRRQGLTNEKLFFGSGTQLSVL.

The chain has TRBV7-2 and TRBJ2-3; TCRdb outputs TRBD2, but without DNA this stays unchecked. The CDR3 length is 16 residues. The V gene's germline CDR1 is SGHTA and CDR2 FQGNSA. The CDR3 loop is CASSLTTSGGTDTQYF.

CDR3 amino acids: CASTRPSLSGENTGELFF. The chain links TRBV18 to TRBJ2-2; as DNA is missing, the TRBD1 call by TCRdb cannot be tested. CDR1 and CDR2 (germline): KGHSH, LQKENI. This CDR3 region has 18 residues. Based on the CDR3 plus reference TRBV18 and TRBJ2-2, the full variable domain is NAGVMQNPRHLVRRRGQEARLRCSPMKGHSHVYWYRQLPEEGLKFMVYLQKENIIDESGMPKERFSAEFPKEGPSILRIQQVVRGDSAAYFCASTRPSLSGENTGELFFGEGSRLTVL.

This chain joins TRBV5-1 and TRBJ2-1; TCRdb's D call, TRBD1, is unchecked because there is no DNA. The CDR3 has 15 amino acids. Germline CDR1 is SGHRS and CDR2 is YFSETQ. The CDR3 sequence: CASSSGQGALNEQFF.